This T cell receptor (beta chain) was found in a study of regulatory dendritic cells for organ transplantation. As for the study in general: Monocytes received vitamin D3 on days 0 and 4, IL-10 on day 4. The study, taken as a whole, reports: The authors noted considerable between-person heterogeneity in alloreactive memory CD8+ cells. Memory CD8+ clonal expansion seemed more limited with regulatory than mature dendritic cells.

V was clipped by 4 bases and J by 2 bases; unmatched bases: 8. Germline V gives CDR1 SGHAT, CDR2 FQNNGV. The CDR3 covers 15 residues. Sorted T cells were CFSE-labeled and cultured five to six days with allogeneic regulatory or mature dendritic cells at 1:10. FACS sorted CD4+ or CD8+ T cells into CD45RA+ naive and CD45RO+ memory. Some clones are missing from TCRdb's copy, which holds only in-frame ones; the method was immunoSEQ multiplex PCR. The data contain about 7,100 clones, roughly two thirds of them singletons. This clone has a handful of counts. The antigen remains undetermined. This rearrangement joins TRBV11-2 to TRBJ2-7; TRBD2 agrees at 7 bases. The receptor's source is a human donor in good health. The sequenced sample consisted of memory CD4+ T cells from blood cultured with dendritic cells. Documented subset: CD45RO+ memory T cells. The CDR3 coding sequence is TGTGCCAGCAGCTCTACGGGGGGTTCAACCTACGAGCAGTACTTC. This gives the protein CASSSTGGSTYEQYF. Full variable domain (rest looked up from reference TRBV11-2 and TRBJ2-7): EAGVAQSPRYKIIEKRQSVAFWCNPISGHATLYWYQQILGQGPKLLIQFQNNGVVDDSQLPKDRFSAERLKGVDSTLKIQPAKLEDSAVYLCASSSTGGSTYEQYFGPGTRLTVT.